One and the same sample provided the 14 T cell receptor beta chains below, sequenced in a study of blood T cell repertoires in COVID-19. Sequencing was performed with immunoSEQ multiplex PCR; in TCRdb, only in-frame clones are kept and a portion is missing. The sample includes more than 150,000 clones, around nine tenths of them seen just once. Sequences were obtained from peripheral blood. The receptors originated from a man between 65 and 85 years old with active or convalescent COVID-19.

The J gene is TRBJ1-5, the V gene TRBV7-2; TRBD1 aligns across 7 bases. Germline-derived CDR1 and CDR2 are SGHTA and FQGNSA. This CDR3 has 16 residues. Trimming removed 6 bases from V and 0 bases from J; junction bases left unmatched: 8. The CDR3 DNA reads TGTGCCAGCAGTCAGGGGGACGGTTATAGCAATCAGCCCCAGCATTTT. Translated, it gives CASSQGDGYSNQPQHF.

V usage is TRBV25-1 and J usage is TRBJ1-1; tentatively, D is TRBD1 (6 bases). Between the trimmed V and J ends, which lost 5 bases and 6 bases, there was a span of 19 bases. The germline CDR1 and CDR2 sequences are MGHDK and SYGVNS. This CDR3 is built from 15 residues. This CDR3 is CASSPTTGHFAEAFF. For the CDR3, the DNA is TGTGCCAGCAGTCCTACGACAGGTCATTTCGCTGAAGCTTTCTTT.

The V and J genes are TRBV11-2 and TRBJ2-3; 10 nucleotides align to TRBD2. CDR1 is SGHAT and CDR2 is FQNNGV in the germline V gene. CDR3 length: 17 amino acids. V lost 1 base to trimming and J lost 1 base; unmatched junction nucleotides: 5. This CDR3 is CASSLVRLAGGTDTQYF. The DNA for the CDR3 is TGTGCCAGCAGCTTAGTACGCCTAGCGGGAGGCACAGATACGCAGTATTTT. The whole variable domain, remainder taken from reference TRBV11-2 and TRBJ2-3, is EAGVAQSPRYKIIEKRQSVAFWCNPISGHATLYWYQQILGQGPKLLIQFQNNGVVDDSQLPKDRFSAERLKGVDSTLKIQPAKLEDSAVYLCASSLVRLAGGTDTQYFGPGTRLTVL.

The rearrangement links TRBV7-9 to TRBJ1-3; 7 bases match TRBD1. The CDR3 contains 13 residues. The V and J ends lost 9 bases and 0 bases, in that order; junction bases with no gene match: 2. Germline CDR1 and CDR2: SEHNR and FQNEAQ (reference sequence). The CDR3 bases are TGTGCCAGGCAGGGGGACTCTGGAAACACCATATATTTT. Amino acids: CARQGDSGNTIYF.

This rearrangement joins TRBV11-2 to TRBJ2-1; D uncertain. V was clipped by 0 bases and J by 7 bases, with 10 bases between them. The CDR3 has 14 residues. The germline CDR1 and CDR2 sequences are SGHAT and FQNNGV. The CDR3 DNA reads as TGTGCCAGCAGCTTAGAAACAATGTGGAATGAGCAGTTCTTC. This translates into CASSLETMWNEQFF.

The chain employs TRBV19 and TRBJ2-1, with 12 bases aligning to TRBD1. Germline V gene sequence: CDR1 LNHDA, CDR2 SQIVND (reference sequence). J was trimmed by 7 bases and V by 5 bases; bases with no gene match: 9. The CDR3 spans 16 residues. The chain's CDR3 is CASSPSGTGGGNEQFF. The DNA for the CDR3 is TGTGCCAGTAGTCCCTCCGGGACAGGGGGCGGGAATGAGCAGTTCTTC.

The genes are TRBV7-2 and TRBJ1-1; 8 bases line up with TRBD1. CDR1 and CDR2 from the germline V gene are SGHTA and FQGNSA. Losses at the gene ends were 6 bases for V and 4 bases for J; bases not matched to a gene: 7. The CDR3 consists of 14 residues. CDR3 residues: CASRLQGVGTEAFF. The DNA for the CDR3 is TGTGCCAGCAGATTACAGGGGGTGGGCACTGAAGCTTTCTTT.

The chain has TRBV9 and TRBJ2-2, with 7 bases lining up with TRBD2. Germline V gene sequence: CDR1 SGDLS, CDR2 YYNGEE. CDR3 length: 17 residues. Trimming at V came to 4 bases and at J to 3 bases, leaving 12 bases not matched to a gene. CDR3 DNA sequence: TGTGCCAGCAGCCCCGAGTGGTGGCGGGAGCACACCGGGGAGCTGTTTTTT. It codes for CASSPEWWREHTGELFF.

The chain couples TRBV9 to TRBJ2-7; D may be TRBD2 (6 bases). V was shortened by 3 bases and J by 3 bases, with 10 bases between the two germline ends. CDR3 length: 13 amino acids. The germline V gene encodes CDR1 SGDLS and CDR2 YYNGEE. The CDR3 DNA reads TGTGCCAGCAGCGCGCCGCGGGGCTACGAGCAGTACTTC. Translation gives CASSAPRGYEQYF.

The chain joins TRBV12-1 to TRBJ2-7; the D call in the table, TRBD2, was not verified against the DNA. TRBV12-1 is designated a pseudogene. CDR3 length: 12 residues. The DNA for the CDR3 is TGTGCCAGCAGCTTTTGTAGCTACGAGCAGTACTTC. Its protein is CASSFCSYEQYF.

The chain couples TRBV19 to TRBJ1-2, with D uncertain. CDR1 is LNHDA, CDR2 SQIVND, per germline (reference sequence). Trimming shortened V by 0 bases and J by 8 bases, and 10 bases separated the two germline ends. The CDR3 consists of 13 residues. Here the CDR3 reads CASSIEPGAGYTF. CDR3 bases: TGTGCCAGTAGTATAGAGCCCGGTGCAGGCTACACCTTC.

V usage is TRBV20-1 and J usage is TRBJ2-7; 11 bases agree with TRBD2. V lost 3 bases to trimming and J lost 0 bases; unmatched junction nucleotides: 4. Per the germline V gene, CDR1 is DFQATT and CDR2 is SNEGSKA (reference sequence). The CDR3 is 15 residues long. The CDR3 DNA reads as TGCAGTGCTAGTGGGACTAGCGGAAGCTCCTACGAGCAGTACTTC. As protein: CSASGTSGSSYEQYF.

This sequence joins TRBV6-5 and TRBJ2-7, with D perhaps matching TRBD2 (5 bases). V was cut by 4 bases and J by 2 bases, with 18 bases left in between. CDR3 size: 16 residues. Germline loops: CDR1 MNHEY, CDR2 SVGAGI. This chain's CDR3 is CASSSRRGLHPYEQYF. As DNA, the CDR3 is TGTGCCAGCAGTTCCCGACGAGGGCTCCACCCCTACGAGCAGTACTTC.

The CDR3 is CASSLFTDTQYF. DNA of the CDR3: TGTGCCAGCAGCCTATTCACAGATACGCAGTATTTT. The chain combines TRBV14 with TRBJ2-3; D remains unclear. The CDR3 sequence is 12 residues long. V was cut by 4 bases and J by 2 bases, with 4 bases left in between. The germline CDR1 and CDR2 sequences are SGHDN and FVKESK.